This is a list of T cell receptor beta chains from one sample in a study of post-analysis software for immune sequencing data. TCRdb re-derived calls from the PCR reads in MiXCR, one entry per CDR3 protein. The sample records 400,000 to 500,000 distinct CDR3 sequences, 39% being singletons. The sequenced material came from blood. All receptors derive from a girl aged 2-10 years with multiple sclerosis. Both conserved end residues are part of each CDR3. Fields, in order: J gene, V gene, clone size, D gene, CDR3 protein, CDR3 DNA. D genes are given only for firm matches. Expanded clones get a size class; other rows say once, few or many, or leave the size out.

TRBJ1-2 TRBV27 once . CASSLQGRASGYGYTF TGTGCCAGCAGTTTACAGGGTCGGGCGTCAGGCTATGGCTACACCTTC
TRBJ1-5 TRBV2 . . CASSEEGFGNQPQHF TGTGCCAGCAGTGAGGAGGGATTTGGGAATCAGCCCCAGCATTTT
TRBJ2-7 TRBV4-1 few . CASSLPEGVGDYEQYF TGCGCCAGCAGCCTTCCGGAGGGAGTCGGCGACTACGAGCAGTACTTC
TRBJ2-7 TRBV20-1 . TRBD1 CSARDRDVYEQYF TGCAGTGCGAGGGACAGGGATGTCTACGAGCAGTACTTC
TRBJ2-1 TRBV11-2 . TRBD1 CASTRGQGFYNEQFF TGTGCCAGCACCCGGGGACAGGGCTTTTACAATGAGCAGTTCTTC
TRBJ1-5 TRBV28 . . CASSLYGRGVQPQHF TGTGCCAGCAGTTTGTACGGGCGGGGGGTCCAGCCCCAGCATTTT
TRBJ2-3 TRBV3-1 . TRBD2 CASSPSGTHDTQYF TGTGCCAGCAGCCCGAGCGGGACCCACGATACGCAGTATTTT
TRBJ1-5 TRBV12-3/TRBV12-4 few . CASRWTVNQPQHF TGTGCCAGCAGGTGGACAGTGAATCAGCCCCAGCATTTT
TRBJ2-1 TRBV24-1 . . CATSDSRQGLNPQFF TGTGCCACCAGTGATTCGAGGCAGGGGCTAAACCCACAGTTCTTC
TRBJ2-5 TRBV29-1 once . CSVEDQGIWEETQDF TGCAGCGTTGAAGATCAAGGGATTTGGGAAGAGACCCAGGACTTC
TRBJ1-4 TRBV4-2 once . CASSPQFSEKLFF TGTGCCAGCAGCCCACAGTTTAGTGAAAAACTGTTTTTT
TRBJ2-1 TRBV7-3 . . CASSLMRVSYNEQFF TGTGCCAGCAGCTTAATGCGGGTCTCCTACAATGAGCAGTTCTTC
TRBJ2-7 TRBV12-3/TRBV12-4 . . CASSLPGGGAYEQYF TGTGCCAGCAGTTTGCCGGGGGGCGGTGCCTACGAGCAGTACTTC
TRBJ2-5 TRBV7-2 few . CASSLLRRQETQYF TGTGCCAGCAGCTTACTAAGGCGGCAAGAGACCCAGTACTTC
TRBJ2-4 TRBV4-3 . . CASSQEGLSNIQYF TGCGCCAGCAGCCAAGAAGGACTAAGTAACATTCAGTACTTC
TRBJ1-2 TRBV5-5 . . CASSLWQSTSYGYTF TGTGCCAGCAGCTTGTGGCAGTCGACAAGCTATGGCTACACCTTC
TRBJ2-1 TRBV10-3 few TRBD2 CAISESTSLSNEQFF TGTGCCATCAGTGAGTCGACTAGCTTAAGCAATGAGCAGTTCTTC
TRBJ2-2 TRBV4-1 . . CASSQDRTNLNTGELFF TGCGCCAGCAGCCAAGACCGAACAAACCTGAACACCGGGGAGCTGTTTTTT
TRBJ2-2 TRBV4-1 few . CASSQGTGPAGELFF TGCGCCAGCAGCCAAGGCACAGGGCCGGCCGGGGAGCTGTTTTTT
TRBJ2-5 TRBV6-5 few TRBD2 CASRRAGRETQYF TGTGCCAGCAGGAGAGCGGGAAGGGAGACCCAGTACTTC
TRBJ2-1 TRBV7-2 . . CASSLDGETVDEQFF TGTGCCAGCAGCTTAGACGGTGAGACGGTAGATGAGCAGTTCTTC
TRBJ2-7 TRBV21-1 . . CASSIYVREGYEQYF TGTGCCAGCAGCATCTATGTCCGGGAAGGTTACGAGCAGTACTTC
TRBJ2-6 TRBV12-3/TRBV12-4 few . CASSYPVGGANVLTF TGTGCCAGCAGTTATCCGGTCGGTGGGGCCAACGTCCTGACTTTC
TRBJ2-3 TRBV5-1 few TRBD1 CASSLVGTAPDTQYF TGCGCCAGCAGCTTGGTGGGGACAGCCCCAGATACGCAGTATTTT
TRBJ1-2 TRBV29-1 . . CSVGRGSYYGYTF TGCAGCGTTGGCCGGGGGAGTTACTATGGCTACACCTTC
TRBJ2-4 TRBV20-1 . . CSVSQGLAKNIQYF TGCAGTGTCAGTCAGGGATTGGCCAAAAACATTCAGTACTTC